This T cell receptor beta chain is from a study of OX40 agonist ivuxolimab in advanced cancers. Study-wide context: Averaging roughly 60 years in age, with a range of about 20 to 90, the cohort was around 83% male.

TCRdb keeps only in-frame clones here, not all; method: immunoSEQ multiplex PCR. In the table there are tens of thousands of clones, around 91% of which are singletons. V was cut by 4 bases and J by 2 bases, with 11 bases left in between. This CDR3 is 14 amino acids long. Per germline, CDR1 SGHRS and CDR2 YFSETQ. The specimen was CD4+ or CD8+ T cells sorted from blood, collected in a trial of the OX40 agonist ivuxolimab. This sequence originates from an adult with an advanced solid tumor such as melanoma, head and neck, liver or kidney cancer. The V and J genes are TRBV5-1 and TRBJ2-3; D is perhaps TRBD1 or TRBD2 (5 bases each). Written as DNA, the CDR3 is TGCGCCAGCAGCCGGGACGCCTTCACAGATACGCAGTATTTT. Encoded protein: CASSRDAFTDTQYF.